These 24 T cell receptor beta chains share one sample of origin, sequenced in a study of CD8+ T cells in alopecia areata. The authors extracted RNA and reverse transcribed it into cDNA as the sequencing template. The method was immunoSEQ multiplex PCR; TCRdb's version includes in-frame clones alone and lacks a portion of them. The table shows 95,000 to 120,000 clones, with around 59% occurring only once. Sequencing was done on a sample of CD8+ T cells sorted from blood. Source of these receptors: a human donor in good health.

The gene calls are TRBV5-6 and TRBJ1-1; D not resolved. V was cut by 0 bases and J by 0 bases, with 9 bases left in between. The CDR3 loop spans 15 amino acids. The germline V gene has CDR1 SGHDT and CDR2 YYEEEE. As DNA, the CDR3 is TGTGCCAGCAGCTTGGAACTGCGCATGAACACTGAAGCTTTCTTT. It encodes CASSLELRMNTEAFF.

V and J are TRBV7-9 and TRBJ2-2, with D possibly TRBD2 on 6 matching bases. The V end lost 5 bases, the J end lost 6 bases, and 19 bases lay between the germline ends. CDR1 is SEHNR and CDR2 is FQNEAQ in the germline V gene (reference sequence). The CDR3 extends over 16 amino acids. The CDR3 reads CASSPTGTRRAGELFF. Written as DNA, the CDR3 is TGTGCCAGCAGCCCAACCGGGACCAGGAGGGCCGGGGAGCTGTTTTTT.

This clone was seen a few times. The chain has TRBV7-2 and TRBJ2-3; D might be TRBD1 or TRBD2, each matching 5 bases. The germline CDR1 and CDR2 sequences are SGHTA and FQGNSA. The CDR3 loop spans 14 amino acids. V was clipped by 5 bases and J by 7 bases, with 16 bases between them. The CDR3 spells CASSQSRGGYTQYF. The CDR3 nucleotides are TGTGCCAGCAGCCAATCCCGGGGCGGGTATACGCAGTATTTT.

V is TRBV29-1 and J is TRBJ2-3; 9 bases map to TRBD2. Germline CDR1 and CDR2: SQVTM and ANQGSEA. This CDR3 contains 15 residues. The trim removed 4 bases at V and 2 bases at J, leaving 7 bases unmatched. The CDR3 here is CSVGGGAFVTDTQYF. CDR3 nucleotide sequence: TGCAGCGTTGGCGGGGGGGCGTTCGTCACAGATACGCAGTATTTT.

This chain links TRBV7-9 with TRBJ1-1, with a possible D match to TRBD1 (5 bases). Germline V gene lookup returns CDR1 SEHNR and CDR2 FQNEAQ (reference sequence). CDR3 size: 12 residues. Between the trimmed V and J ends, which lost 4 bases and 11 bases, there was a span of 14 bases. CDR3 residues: CASSSSGRVAFF. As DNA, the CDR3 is TGTGCCAGCAGCTCAAGCGGCAGGGTGGCTTTCTTT.

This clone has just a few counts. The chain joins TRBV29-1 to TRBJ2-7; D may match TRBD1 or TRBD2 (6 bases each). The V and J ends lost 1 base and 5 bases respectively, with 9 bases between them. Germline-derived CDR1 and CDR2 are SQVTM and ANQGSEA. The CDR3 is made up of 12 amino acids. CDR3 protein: CSVEGGAHEQYF. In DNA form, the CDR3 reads TGCAGCGTTGAAGGGGGGGCCCACGAGCAGTACTTC.

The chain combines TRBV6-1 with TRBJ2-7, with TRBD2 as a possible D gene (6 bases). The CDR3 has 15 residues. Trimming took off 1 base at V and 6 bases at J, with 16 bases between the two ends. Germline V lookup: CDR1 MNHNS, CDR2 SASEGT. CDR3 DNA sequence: TGTGCCAGCAGTGAAGTGGACGGGAGCTCGCGCGAGCAGTACTTC. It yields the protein CASSEVDGSSREQYF.

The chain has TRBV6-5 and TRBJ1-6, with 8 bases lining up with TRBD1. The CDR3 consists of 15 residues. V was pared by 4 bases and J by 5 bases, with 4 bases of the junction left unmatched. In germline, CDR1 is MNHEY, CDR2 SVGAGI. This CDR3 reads CASSSPDRDNSPLHF. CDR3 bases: TGTGCCAGCAGTTCCCCGGACAGGGATAATTCACCCCTCCACTTT.

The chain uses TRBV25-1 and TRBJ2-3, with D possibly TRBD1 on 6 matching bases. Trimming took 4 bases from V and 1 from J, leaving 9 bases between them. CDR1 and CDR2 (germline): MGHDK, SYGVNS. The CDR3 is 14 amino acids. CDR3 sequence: CASSASGGTDTQYF. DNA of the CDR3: TGTGCCAGCAGTGCATCAGGGGGCACAGATACGCAGTATTTT.

Here the CDR3 reads CSVDVWTSGGYGEQFF. The CDR3 DNA follows: TGCAGCGTCGACGTATGGACTAGCGGGGGGTATGGTGAGCAGTTCTTC. J is TRBJ2-1 and V is TRBV29-1; 14 bases fit TRBD2. The germline gives CDR1 SQVTM, CDR2 ANQGSEA. Trimming removed 6 bases from V and 9 bases from J; junction bases left unmatched: 13. The CDR3 totals 16 residues.

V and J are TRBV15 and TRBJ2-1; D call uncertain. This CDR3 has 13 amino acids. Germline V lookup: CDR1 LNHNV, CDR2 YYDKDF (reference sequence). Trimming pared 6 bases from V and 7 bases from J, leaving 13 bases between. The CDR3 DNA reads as TGTGCCACCAGTTTCACCGCGGCTAATGAGCAGTTCTTC. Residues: CATSFTAANEQFF. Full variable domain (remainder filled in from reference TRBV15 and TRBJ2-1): DAMVIQNPRYQVTQFGKPVTLSCSQTLNHNVMYWYQQKSSQAPKLLFHYYDKDFNNEADTPDNFQSRRPNTSFCFLDIRSPGLGDTAMYLCATSFTAANEQFFGPGTRLTVL.

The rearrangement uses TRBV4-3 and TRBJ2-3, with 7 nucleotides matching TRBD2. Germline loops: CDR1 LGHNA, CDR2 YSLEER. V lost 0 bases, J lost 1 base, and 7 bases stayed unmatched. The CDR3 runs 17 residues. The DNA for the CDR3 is TGCGCCAGCAGCCAAGAGTACCGGGGGGTCGGCACAGATACGCAGTATTTT. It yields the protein CASSQEYRGVGTDTQYF.

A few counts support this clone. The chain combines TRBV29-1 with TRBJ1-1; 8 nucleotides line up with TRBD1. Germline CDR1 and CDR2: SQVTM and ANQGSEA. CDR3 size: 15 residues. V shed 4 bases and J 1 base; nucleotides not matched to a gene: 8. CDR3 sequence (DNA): TGCAGCGTTGGGACAGGGTTCTTTTGGAACACTGAAGCTTTCTTT. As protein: CSVGTGFFWNTEAFF.

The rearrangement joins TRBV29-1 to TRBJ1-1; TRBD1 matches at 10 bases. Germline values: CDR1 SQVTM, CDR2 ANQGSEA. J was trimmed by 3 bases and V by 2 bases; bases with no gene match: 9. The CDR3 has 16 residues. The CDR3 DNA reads TGCAGCGTTGAAATTGGACAGGGGGAGTGGGACACTGAAGCTTTCTTT. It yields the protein CSVEIGQGEWDTEAFF.

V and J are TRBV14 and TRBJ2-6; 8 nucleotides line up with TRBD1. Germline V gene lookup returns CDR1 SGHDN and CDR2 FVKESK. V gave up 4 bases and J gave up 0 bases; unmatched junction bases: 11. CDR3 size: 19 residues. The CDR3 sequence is CASSPLSGTGHSGANVLTF. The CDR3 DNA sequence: TGTGCCAGCAGCCCCCTCTCCGGGACAGGTCACTCTGGGGCCAACGTCCTGACTTTC.

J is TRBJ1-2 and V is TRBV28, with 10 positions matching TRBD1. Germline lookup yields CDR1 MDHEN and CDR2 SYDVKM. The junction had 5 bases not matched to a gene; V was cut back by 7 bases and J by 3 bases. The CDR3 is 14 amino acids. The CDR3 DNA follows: TGTGCCAGCAATTCCGGGACAGGGGACTATGGCTACACCTTC. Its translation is CASNSGTGDYGYTF.

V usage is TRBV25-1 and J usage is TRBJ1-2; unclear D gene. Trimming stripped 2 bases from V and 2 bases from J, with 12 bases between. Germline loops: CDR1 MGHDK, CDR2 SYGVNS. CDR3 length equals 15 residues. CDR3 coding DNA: TGTGCCAGCAGTGAAGCGAGGACCCCCAACTATGGCTACACCTTC. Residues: CASSEARTPNYGYTF.

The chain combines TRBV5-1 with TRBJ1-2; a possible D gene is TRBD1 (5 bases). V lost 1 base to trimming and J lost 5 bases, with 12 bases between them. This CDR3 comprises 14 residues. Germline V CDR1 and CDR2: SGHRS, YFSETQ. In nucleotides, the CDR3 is TGCGCCAGCAGCTTGAGCGGGGCGACTTATGGCTACACCTTC. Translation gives CASSLSGATYGYTF.

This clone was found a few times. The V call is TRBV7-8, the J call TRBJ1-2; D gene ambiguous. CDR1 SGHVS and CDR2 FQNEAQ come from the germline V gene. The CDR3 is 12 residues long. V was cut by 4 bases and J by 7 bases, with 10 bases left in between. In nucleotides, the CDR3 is TGTGCCAGCAGCTCGATCGAGGGTGGCTACACCTTC. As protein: CASSSIEGGYTF.

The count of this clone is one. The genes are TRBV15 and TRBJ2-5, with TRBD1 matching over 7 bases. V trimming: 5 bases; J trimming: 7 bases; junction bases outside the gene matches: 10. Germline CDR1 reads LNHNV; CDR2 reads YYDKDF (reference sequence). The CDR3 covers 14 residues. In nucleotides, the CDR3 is TGTGCCACCAGCGCCGACCCTGCAGGGGGGACCCAGTACTTC. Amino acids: CATSADPAGGTQYF.

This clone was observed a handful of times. The chain's CDR3 is CACGQGAVHEQYF. The CDR3, as DNA: TGTGCCTGTGGACAGGGGGCGGTCCACGAGCAGTACTTC. The V call is TRBV30, the J call TRBJ2-7; 11 nucleotides align to TRBD1. J was trimmed by 5 bases and V by 6 bases; bases with no gene match: 6. This CDR3 comprises 13 residues. The germline gives CDR1 GTSNPN, CDR2 SVGIG (reference sequence). Full variable domain (missing parts from reference TRBV30 and TRBJ2-7): SQTIHQWPATLVQPVGSPLSLECTVEGTSNPNLYWYRQAAGRGLQLLFYSVGIGQISSEVPQNLSASRPQDRQFILSSKKLLLSDSGFYLCACGQGAVHEQYFGPGTRLTVT.

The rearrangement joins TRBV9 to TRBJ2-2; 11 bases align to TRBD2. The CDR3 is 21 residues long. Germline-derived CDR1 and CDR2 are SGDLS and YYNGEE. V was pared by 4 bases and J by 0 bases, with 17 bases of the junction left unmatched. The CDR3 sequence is CASSIKSRASGGRANTGELFF. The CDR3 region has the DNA TGTGCCAGCAGCATAAAGTCGAGGGCTAGCGGGGGGCGCGCGAACACCGGGGAGCTGTTTTTT.

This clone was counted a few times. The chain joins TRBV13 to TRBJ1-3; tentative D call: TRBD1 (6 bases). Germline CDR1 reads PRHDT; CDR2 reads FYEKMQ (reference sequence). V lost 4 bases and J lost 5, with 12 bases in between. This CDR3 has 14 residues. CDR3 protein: CASSSDRIRNTIYF. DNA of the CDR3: TGTGCCAGCAGCTCCGACAGGATCCGAAACACCATATATTTT.

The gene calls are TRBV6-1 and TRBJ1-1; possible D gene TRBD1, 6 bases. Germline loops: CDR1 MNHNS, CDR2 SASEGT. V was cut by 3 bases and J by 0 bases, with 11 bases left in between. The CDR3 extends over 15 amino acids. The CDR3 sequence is CASSDRDTMNTEAFF. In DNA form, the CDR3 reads TGTGCCAGCAGTGACCGGGACACTATGAACACTGAAGCTTTCTTT.